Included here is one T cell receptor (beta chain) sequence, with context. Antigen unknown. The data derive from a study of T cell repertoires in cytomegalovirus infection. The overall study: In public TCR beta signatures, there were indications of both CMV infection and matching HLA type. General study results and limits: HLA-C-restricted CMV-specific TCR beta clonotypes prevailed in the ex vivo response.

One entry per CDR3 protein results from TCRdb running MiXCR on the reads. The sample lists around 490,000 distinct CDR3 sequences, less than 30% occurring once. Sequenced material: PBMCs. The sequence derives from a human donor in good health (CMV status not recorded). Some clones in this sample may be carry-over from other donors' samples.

This chain's CDR3 is CASSRVAVNEKLFF. In DNA form, the CDR3 reads TGCGCCAGCAGCCGCGTAGCCGTTAATGAAAAACTGTTTTTT. The chain uses TRBV4-1 and TRBJ1-4; the D is unclear. The CDR3 is made up of 14 amino acids. Germline lookup yields CDR1 MGHRA and CDR2 YSYEKL. Deletions cut 4 bases from V and 4 bases from J, with 10 bases between.